The 21 T cell receptor beta chains listed next were all sequenced from one sample in a study of yellow fever vaccine responses in identical twins. TCRdb reanalysed the RT-PCR reads using MiXCR and keeps one entry per CDR3 protein. This sample carries approximately 2,500 distinct CDR3 sequences, over 70% of them seen once, and the ten largest clones take less than 3.5%. The sequences come from T cells from blood (PBMCs), unsorted or a sorted subset (not recorded which), collected before or after yellow fever vaccination (not recorded which). These receptors came from a woman aged 18-29 years who received the yellow fever vaccine.

This sequence joins TRBV4-1 and TRBJ2-1; D remains ambiguous. From germline, CDR1 is MGHRA and CDR2 YSYEKL. The CDR3 has 13 residues. Between the trimmed V and J ends, which lost 0 bases and 8 bases, there was a span of 8 bases. CDR3 in amino acids: CASSQESKHEQFF. CDR3 sequence (DNA): TGCGCCAGCAGCCAAGAATCGAAACATGAGCAGTTCTTC.

This clonotype came up a few times. The gene calls are TRBV20-1 and TRBJ2-2, with D hard to call. V was pared by 4 bases and J by 1 base, with 10 bases between. This CDR3 is built from 14 residues. Per germline, CDR1 DFQATT and CDR2 SNEGSKA (reference sequence). CDR3 bases: TGCAGTGCTAATCAGGACCTGAACACCGGGGAGCTGTTTTTT. Protein: CSANQDLNTGELFF.

The chain is built from TRBV18 and TRBJ2-7, with D uncertain. V was trimmed by 6 bases and J by 0 bases, leaving 18 bases between them. CDR1 KGHSH and CDR2 LQKENI come from the germline V gene. The CDR3 contains 16 residues. The CDR3 sequence is CASSQELWASSYEQYF. CDR3 DNA sequence: TGTGCCAGCTCTCAGGAACTGTGGGCCAGCTCCTACGAGCAGTACTTC.

The V and J genes are TRBV29-1 and TRBJ1-1; D gene uncertain. CDR3 size: 14 residues. Trimming removed 5 bases from V and 4 bases from J, with 17 bases in between. Germline loops: CDR1 SQVTM, CDR2 ANQGSEA. The CDR3 DNA reads as TGCAGCGTTAGATTGACAAGGTCGGGCACTGAAGCTTTCTTT. It is translated as CSVRLTRSGTEAFF.

This chain joins TRBV7-9 and TRBJ2-7; D ambiguous. In germline, CDR1 is SEHNR, CDR2 FQNEAQ (reference sequence). Trimming pared 5 bases from V and 3 bases from J, leaving 8 bases between. The CDR3 loop spans 12 amino acids. The CDR3: CASSPENYEQYF. The CDR3 region has the DNA TGTGCCAGCAGCCCCGAGAACTACGAGCAGTACTTC.

This clonotype was observed a few times. The chain carries TRBV19 and TRBJ2-1, with 12 bases identical to TRBD2. V shed 7 bases and J 6 bases; nucleotides not matched to a gene: 4. The CDR3 is made up of 14 amino acids. Germline CDR1 and CDR2: LNHDA and SQIVND (reference sequence). CDR3 amino acids: CASIAGLAGNEQFF. The CDR3, as DNA: TGTGCCAGTATCGCGGGACTAGCGGGCAATGAGCAGTTCTTC.

This clonotype was counted once. This rearrangement joins TRBV28 to TRBJ2-3; 12 bases are shared with TRBD2. The CDR3 contains 15 residues. V shed 9 bases, J shed 5 bases, and the junction held 9 bases outside the gene matches. CDR1 is MDHEN, CDR2 SYDVKM, per germline. The CDR3 sequence: CARKRLAGGIDTQYF. The CDR3 DNA is TGTGCCAGGAAGCGGCTAGCGGGGGGGATAGATACGCAGTATTTT. The variable domain in full, with the rest retrieved from reference TRBV28 and TRBJ2-3, is DVKVTQSSRYLVKRTGEKVFLECVQDMDHENMFWYRQDPGLGLRLIYFSYDVKMKEKGDIPEGYSVSREKKERFSLILESASTNQTSMYLCARKRLAGGIDTQYFGPGTRLTVL.

The rearrangement uses TRBV24-1 and TRBJ2-1, with 13 bases that match TRBD2. The V segment lost 2 bases and the J segment 0 bases; nucleotides outside the gene matches: 15. The CDR3 has 22 amino acids. The V gene's germline CDR1 is KGHDR and CDR2 SFDVKD. The CDR3 nucleotides are TGTGCCACCAGTGATTCCACGATTCATACTAGCGGGAGGGTACCCTCCTACAATGAGCAGTTCTTC. Translated, it gives CATSDSTIHTSGRVPSYNEQFF.

The chain joins TRBV10-3 to TRBJ2-4, with a weak D call TRBD1 (5 bases). Trimming took off 3 bases at V and 0 bases at J, with 6 bases between the two ends. The CDR3 totals 14 residues. Germline CDR1 reads ENHRY; CDR2 reads SYGVKD. The CDR3 protein is CAISEGEAKNIQYF. The CDR3 DNA sequence: TGTGCCATCAGTGAAGGGGAAGCCAAAAACATTCAGTACTTC.

This rearrangement joins TRBV12-3 or TRBV12-4 to TRBJ1-5; tentatively, D is TRBD1 (6 bases). The CDR3 spans 16 residues. Between the trimmed V and J ends, which lost 6 bases and 3 bases, there was a span of 18 bases. The CDR3 region is CASSNSGQGFNQPQHF. The CDR3 region has the DNA TGTGCCAGCAGCAATTCGGGACAAGGTTTCAATCAGCCCCAGCATTTT.

The chain has TRBV3-1 and TRBJ1-2; D is possibly TRBD1 (5 bases). The germline CDR1 and CDR2 sequences are LGHDT and YNNKEL (reference sequence). CDR3 length: 14 amino acids. Between the trimmed V and J ends, which lost 3 bases and 4 bases, there was a span of 12 bases. This chain's CDR3 is CASSHTTAVYGYTF. The CDR3 DNA is TGTGCCAGCAGCCACACGACAGCCGTCTATGGCTACACCTTC.

The chain carries TRBV7-2 and TRBJ2-2; the D is unclear. Germline V gene lookup returns CDR1 SGHTA and CDR2 FQGNSA. Trimming removed 3 bases at V and 5 bases at J, with 7 bases between. This CDR3 is built from 13 residues. DNA of the CDR3: TGTGCCAGCAGCTTTTTAGGGACCGGGGAGCTGTTTTTT. Protein: CASSFLGTGELFF.

Only one count was recorded for this clonotype. The J gene is TRBJ2-3, the V gene TRBV10-1, with 9 nucleotides matching TRBD1. Germline loops: CDR1 WNHNN, CDR2 SYGVQD (reference sequence). CDR3 length: 15 residues. The J segment lost 4 bases and the V segment lost 4 bases, leaving 6 bases of the junction unmatched. The CDR3 is CASSALGQGADTQYF. CDR3 DNA: TGCGCCAGCAGTGCGTTGGGACAGGGCGCAGATACGCAGTATTTT.

The chain couples TRBV13 to TRBJ1-2; the D is unclear. CDR1 and CDR2 (germline): PRHDT, FYEKMQ (reference sequence). The CDR3 is made up of 11 amino acids. Trimming took 4 bases from V and 4 from J, leaving 4 bases between them. The CDR3 region has the DNA TGTGCCAGCAGCTCGGGCTATGGCTACACCTTC. This gives the protein CASSSGYGYTF.

The chain couples TRBV18 to TRBJ1-1; 10 bases fit TRBD1. The V gene end was trimmed by 10 bases and the J gene end by 0 bases; junction bases not matched to a gene: 8. The CDR3 spans 15 residues. The germline V gene encodes CDR1 KGHSH and CDR2 LQKENI. CDR3 in DNA: TGTGCCACAAGGGACAGGGGTGTCTTGAACACTGAAGCTTTCTTT. This sequence encodes CATRDRGVLNTEAFF. Together with reference TRBV18 and TRBJ1-1, the CDR3 gives the full variable domain: NAGVMQNPRHLVRRRGQEARLRCSPMKGHSHVYWYRQLPEEGLKFMVYLQKENIIDESGMPKERFSAEFPKEGPSILRIQQVVRGDSAAYFCATRDRGVLNTEAFFGQGTRLTVV.

Comments on this clonotype: A junction boundary mismatches the germline segment, possibly from a read error. The J gene is TRBJ2-7, the V gene TRBV2, with D perhaps matching TRBD1 (6 bases). Germline CDR1 and CDR2: SNHLY and FYNNEI. The CDR3 is 13 residues long. The CDR3 spells CASSKQGSYEQYF. The CDR3 DNA follows: TGTGCCAGCAGTAAACAGGGTAGCTACGAGCAGTATTTC.

The V call is TRBV6-4, the J call TRBJ2-3, with 11 bases matching TRBD2. J lost 4 bases, V lost 6 bases, and 6 bases had no gene match. Per germline, CDR1 MRHNA and CDR2 SNTAGT. The CDR3 loop spans 15 amino acids. In nucleotides, the CDR3 is TGTGCCAGCAGCGGTAGCGGGGGGGCTGCAGATACGCAGTATTTT. Translating gives CASSGSGGAADTQYF.

CDR3 amino acids: CASSLDRLISPLHF. The CDR3 DNA sequence: TGTGCCAGCAGTCTGGACAGGTTAATTTCACCCCTCCACTTT. The J gene is TRBJ1-6, the V gene TRBV2; TRBD1 matches at 7 bases. This CDR3 is 14 amino acids long. The J segment lost 9 bases and the V segment lost 5 bases, leaving 7 bases of the junction unmatched. Germline lookup yields CDR1 SNHLY and CDR2 FYNNEI.

This sequence joins TRBV12-5 and TRBJ2-5; D is uncertain. Germline values: CDR1 LGHNT, CDR2 FRNRAP. The CDR3 spans 14 residues. V shed 0 bases and J shed 4 bases, with 9 bases lying between them. In DNA, the CDR3 is TGTGCTAGTGGTTTGGTGAGGCCAGGAGAGACCCAGTACTTC. As protein: CASGLVRPGETQYF.

The gene calls are TRBV19 and TRBJ1-2; D possibly corresponds to TRBD1 (5 bases). CDR1 LNHDA and CDR2 SQIVND come from the germline V gene (reference sequence). With 3 bases removed from V and 8 bases from J, the gap between germline ends came to 10 bases. This CDR3 is 12 amino acids long. CDR3 region: CASSMQGRGYTF. As DNA, the CDR3 is TGTGCCAGTAGTATGCAGGGTCGCGGCTACACCTTC.

The V gene is TRBV11-1, the J gene TRBJ2-2; 9 nucleotides match TRBD1. V shed 6 bases, J shed 2 bases, and the junction held 13 bases outside the gene matches. This CDR3 spans 18 amino acids. Germline lookup yields CDR1 SGHAT and CDR2 FQDESV (reference sequence). For the CDR3, the DNA is TGTGCCAGCAGTAGGGGGGACAGGGTCCCCACAAACACCGGGGAGCTGTTTTTT. Translating gives CASSRGDRVPTNTGELFF.